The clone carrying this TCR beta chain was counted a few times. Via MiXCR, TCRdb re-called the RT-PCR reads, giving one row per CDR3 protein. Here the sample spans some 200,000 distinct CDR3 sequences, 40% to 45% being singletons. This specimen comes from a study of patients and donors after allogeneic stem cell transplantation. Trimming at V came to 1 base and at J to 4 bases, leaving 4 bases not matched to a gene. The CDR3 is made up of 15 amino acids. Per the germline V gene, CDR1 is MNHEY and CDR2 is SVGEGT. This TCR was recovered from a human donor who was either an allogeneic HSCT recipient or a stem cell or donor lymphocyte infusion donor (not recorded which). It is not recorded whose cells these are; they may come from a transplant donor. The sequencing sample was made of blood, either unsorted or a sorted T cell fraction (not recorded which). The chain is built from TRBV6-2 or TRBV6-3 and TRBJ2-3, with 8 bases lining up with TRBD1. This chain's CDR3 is CASSYYRRGPDTQYF. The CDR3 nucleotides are TGTGCCAGCAGTTACTATCGCAGGGGGCCAGATACGCAGTATTTT.